Below are 4 T cell receptor beta chains sequenced from a single sample in a study of T cells in localized non-small cell lung cancer. Libraries were prepared by immunoSEQ multiplex PCR; TCRdb keeps only in-frame clonotypes and omits some of them. The table includes about 19,000 clones, over 80% detected once. The material was peripheral blood, obtained before any cancer treatment. The receptors shown here come from a woman aged 40-75 years with stage I lung adenocarcinoma.

This chain connects TRBV9 to TRBJ2-1, with unresolved D. The CDR3 covers 12 residues. Trimming cost V 4 bases and J 8 bases, with 10 bases left between them. Germline CDR1 is SGDLS and CDR2 is YYNGEE. The CDR3 DNA reads TGTGCCAGCAGCCCACGGCTGGATGAGCAGTTCTTC. Protein: CASSPRLDEQFF.

This chain uses TRBV18 with TRBJ1-5; D gene uncertain. The CDR3 length is 15 residues. V was cut by 6 bases and J by 3 bases, with 15 bases left in between. In germline, CDR1 is KGHSH, CDR2 LQKENI. CDR3 bases: TGTGCCAGCTCCCTGGATTCTGTTTTCAATCAGCCCCAGCATTTT. This encodes CASSLDSVFNQPQHF.

The V call is TRBV28, the J call TRBJ1-1; D gene ambiguous. Germline values: CDR1 MDHEN, CDR2 SYDVKM. CDR3 length: 11 residues. V was shortened by 2 bases and J by 10 bases, with 8 bases between the two germline ends. The CDR3 DNA reads as TGTGCCAGCAGTTTAGAGTCGCGAGCTTTCTTT. It codes for CASSLESRAFF.

The gene calls are TRBV6-4 and TRBJ2-1; 13 bases line up with TRBD2. CDR1 and CDR2 from the germline V gene are MRHNA and SNTAGT. V lost 2 bases and J lost 9; bases outside the gene matches: 10. CDR3 length: 17 amino acids. DNA for the CDR3: TGTGCCAGCAGTGACGAGTCACTAGCGGGAGGGCCACTTGAGCAGTTCTTC. Translation: CASSDESLAGGPLEQFF.